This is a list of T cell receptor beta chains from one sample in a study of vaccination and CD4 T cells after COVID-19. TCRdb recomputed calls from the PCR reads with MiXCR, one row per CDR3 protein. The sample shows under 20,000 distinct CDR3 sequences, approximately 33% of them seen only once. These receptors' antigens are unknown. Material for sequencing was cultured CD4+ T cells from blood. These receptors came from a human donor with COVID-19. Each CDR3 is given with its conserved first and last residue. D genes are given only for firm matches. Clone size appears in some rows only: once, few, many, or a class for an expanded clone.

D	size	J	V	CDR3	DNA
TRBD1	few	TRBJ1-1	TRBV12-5	CASGRRDRGTEAFF	TGTGCTAGTGGTCGCCGTGACAGGGGGACTGAAGCTTTCTTT
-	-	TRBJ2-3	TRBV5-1	CASSSILVTDTQYF	TGCGCCAGCAGCTCTATTTTGGTGACAGATACGCAGTATTTT
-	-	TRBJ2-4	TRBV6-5	CASSYSRGAGTKNIQYF	TGTGCCAGCAGTTACTCGAGAGGGGCGGGGACCAAAAACATTCAGTACTTC
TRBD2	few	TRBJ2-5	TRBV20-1	CSARGPPTSGGETQYF	TGCAGTGCTAGAGGACCCCCGACTAGCGGGGGAGAGACCCAGTACTTC
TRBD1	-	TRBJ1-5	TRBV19	CAIGTASNQPQHF	TGTGCCATCGGGACAGCTAGCAATCAGCCCCAGCATTTT
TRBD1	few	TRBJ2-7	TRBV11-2	CASSPRTGGIHYEQYF	TGTGCCAGCAGCCCCCGAACAGGGGGCATCCACTACGAGCAGTACTTC
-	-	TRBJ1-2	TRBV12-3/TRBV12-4	CASSLIQGRNYGYTF	TGTGCCAGCAGTTTAATCCAGGGGAGAAACTATGGCTACACCTTC
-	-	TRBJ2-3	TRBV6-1	CASRPGYNTDTQYF	TGTGCCAGTCGGCCGGGGTACAACACAGATACGCAGTATTTT
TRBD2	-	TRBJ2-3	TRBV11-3	CASSLVLALAGEPSTDTQYF	TGTGCCAGCAGCTTAGTCCTCGCGTTAGCGGGGGAACCTAGCACAGATACGCAGTATTTT
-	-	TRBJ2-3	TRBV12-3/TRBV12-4	CASSLDRTDTQYF	TGTGCCAGCAGTCTGGACCGCACAGATACGCAGTATTTT
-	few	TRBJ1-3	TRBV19	CASKIDSSGNTIYF	TGTGCCAGTAAGATCGACTCCTCTGGAAACACCATATATTTT
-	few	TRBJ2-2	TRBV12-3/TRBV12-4	CASSRNRVTGELFF	TGTGCCAGCAGCCGAAACAGGGTCACCGGGGAGCTGTTTTTT
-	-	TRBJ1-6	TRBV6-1	CASSETAGVDSPLHF	TGTGCCAGCAGTGAAACCGCAGGGGTGGATTCACCCCTCCACTTT
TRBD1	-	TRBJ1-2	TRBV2	CASSRTGGDLYGYTF	TGTGCCAGCAGCCGAACAGGGGGTGACCTCTATGGCTACACCTTC
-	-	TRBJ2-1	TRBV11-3	CASSFGSNWGNEQFF	TGTGCCAGCAGCTTTGGTTCGAACTGGGGCAATGAGCAGTTCTTC
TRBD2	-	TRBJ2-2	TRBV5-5	CASSQTSGGKAGELFF	TGCGCCAGCAGCCAGACTAGCGGGGGAAAGGCCGGGGAGCTGTTTTTT
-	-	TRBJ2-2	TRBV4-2	CASSQAGASGELFF	TGTGCCAGCAGCCAAGCTGGGGCAAGCGGGGAGCTGTTTTTT
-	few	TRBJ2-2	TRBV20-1	CSASFLSAGELFF	TGCAGTGCTAGTTTTTTATCGGCCGGGGAGCTGTTTTTT
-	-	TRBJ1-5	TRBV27	CASSFFRGQPQHF	TGTGCCAGCAGTTTTTTTCGAGGTCAGCCCCAGCATTTT
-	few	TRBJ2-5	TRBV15	CATSSRQETQYF	TGTGCCACCTCTTCGAGGCAAGAGACCCAGTACTTC
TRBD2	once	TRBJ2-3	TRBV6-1	CASSEVGSGGRDTQYF	TGTGCCAGCAGTGAAGTGGGGAGCGGGGGGAGGGATACGCAGTATTTT
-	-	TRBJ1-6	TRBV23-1	CASSQRSLRSRNSPLHF	TGCGCCAGCAGTCAACGGTCCCTTAGGTCCCGAAATTCACCCCTCCACTTT
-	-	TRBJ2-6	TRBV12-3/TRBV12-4	CASSSDRQGANVLTF	TGTGCCAGCAGTTCTGACAGGCAGGGGGCCAACGTCCTGACTTTC
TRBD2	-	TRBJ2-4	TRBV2	CASRLAGGNIQYF	TGTGCCAGCAGATTAGCGGGCGGAAACATTCAGTACTTC
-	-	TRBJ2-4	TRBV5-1	CASSLTGPPSKNIQYF	TGCGCCAGCAGCCTTACAGGGCCCCCTTCCAAAAACATTCAGTACTTC
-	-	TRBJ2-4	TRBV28	CASSSSWGWDLKNIQYF	TGTGCCAGCAGTTCCTCCTGGGGGTGGGACCTCAAAAACATTCAGTACTTC
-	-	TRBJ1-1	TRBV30	CAWSGKGFMNTEAFF	TGTGCCTGGAGTGGGAAAGGGTTTATGAACACTGAAGCTTTCTTT
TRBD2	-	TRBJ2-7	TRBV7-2	CASSERLAGDRTKYF	TGTGCCAGCAGCGAACGACTAGCGGGGGACCGTACTAAGTACTTC
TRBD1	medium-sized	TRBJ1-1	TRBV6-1	CASSRTGGVHTEAFF	TGTGCCAGCAGTCGGACAGGGGGCGTCCACACTGAAGCTTTCTTT